This T cell receptor beta chain was captured in a study of T cell clonality in common variable immunodeficiency. The CDR3 length is 19 residues. Germline V CDR1 and CDR2: LNHDA, SQIVND (reference sequence). The assay was immunoSEQ multiplex PCR, and TCRdb's table has in-frame clones only and misses some. The sample is made up of some 52,000 clones, none counted only once. Comment on this clone: Sequencing ends 3 residues short of the CDR3 end; the germline J gene provides the rest.

The chain uses TRBV19 and TRBJ2-3; maybe TRBD1 (5 bases). The TCR sequence derives from a person between 18 and 75 years old in good health. Specimen: peripheral blood mononuclear cells. CDR3 loop: CASSDLGPDVLRAGQPQYF. CDR3 DNA, as far as it was read: TGTGCCAGTAGCGATTTGGGGCCGGACGTACTTCGGGCAGGGCAGCCG.